Presented here are 32 T cell receptor beta chains from one specimen sequenced in a study of cytomegalovirus exposure and HLA in healthy donors. The PCR ran on 60 Vbeta and 13 Jbeta primers. Repertoires were generated with immunoSEQ multiplex PCR, while TCRdb's copy carries only in-frame clones and drops some. The table records some 170,000 clones, approximately 80% of them present only once. Source material: PBMCs. The receptors derive from a woman in her fifties or sixties in good health and CMV-seronegative.

This chain uses TRBV19 with TRBJ2-1; TRBD1 is a possible D gene (6 bases). Germline V gene lookup returns CDR1 LNHDA and CDR2 SQIVND (reference sequence). The CDR3 contains 15 residues. The ends were cut back, 3 bases at V and 5 bases at J, with 14 bases in the middle. In DNA form, the CDR3 reads TGTGCCAGTAGTATGCCAGGGGCTTGGGACAATGAGCAGTTCTTC. Protein: CASSMPGAWDNEQFF.

The chain carries TRBV5-1 and TRBJ2-3; TRBD2 matches at 14 bases. Germline V gives CDR1 SGHRS, CDR2 YFSETQ. J lost 4 bases, V lost 4 bases, and 11 bases had no gene match. The CDR3 sequence is 18 residues long. The CDR3 region is CASSNPGLAGAIADTQYF. The CDR3 DNA reads as TGCGCCAGCAGCAACCCGGGACTAGCGGGGGCGATTGCAGATACGCAGTATTTT. Combining the CDR3 with reference TRBV5-1 and TRBJ2-3 gives the whole variable domain KAGVTQTPRYLIKTRGQQVTLSCSPISGHRSVSWYQQTPGQGLQFLFEYFSETQRNKGNFPGRFSGRQFSNSRSEMNVSTLELGDSALYLCASSNPGLAGAIADTQYFGPGTRLTVL.

The chain is built from TRBV5-1 and TRBJ1-2, with 10 bases identical to TRBD1. This CDR3 is built from 18 residues. CDR1 SGHRS and CDR2 YFSETQ come from the germline V gene. Trimming removed 4 bases from V and 7 bases from J; junction bases left unmatched: 19. CDR3 residues: CASSPTAPGQGTISGYTF. CDR3 DNA sequence: TGCGCCAGCAGCCCGACCGCACCGGGACAGGGGACCATTAGTGGCTACACCTTC.

The genes are TRBV28 and TRBJ1-1, with 7 bases aligning to TRBD1. The CDR3 contains 14 residues. The junction had 11 bases not matched to a gene; V was cut back by 7 bases and J by 6 bases. The germline gives CDR1 MDHEN, CDR2 SYDVKM. CDR3 region: CASKYRGTWAEAFF. The CDR3 nucleotides read TGTGCCAGCAAATACAGGGGAACATGGGCTGAAGCTTTCTTT.

CDR3 protein: CASSQLTGGETEAFF. CDR3 DNA sequence: TGCGCCAGCAGCCAGCTGACAGGGGGTGAGACTGAAGCTTTCTTT. The genes are TRBV4-3 and TRBJ1-1, with 9 positions matching TRBD1. The CDR3 spans 15 residues. Unmatched junction bases numbered 7, after V lost 3 bases and J lost 5 bases. Germline V gives CDR1 LGHNA, CDR2 YSLEER.

This chain joins TRBV7-2 and TRBJ1-2, with TRBD1 as a possible D gene (6 bases). Trimming took 1 base from V and 4 from J, leaving 10 bases between them. The CDR3 consists of 14 residues. Germline CDR1 and CDR2: SGHTA and FQGNSA. The CDR3 loop is CASSLGRGLYGYTF. The CDR3 nucleotides read TGTGCCAGCAGCTTAGGGCGGGGGCTCTATGGCTACACCTTC.

V is TRBV28 and J is TRBJ1-1, with 11 nucleotides matching TRBD1. Germline trimming cut 8 bases from V and 4 bases from J; bases unmatched to any gene: 9. Germline CDR1 MDHEN, CDR2 SYDVKM. CDR3 size: 15 residues. The CDR3 DNA is TGTGCCAGCGGAGGACAGGGGGCCTCGCGCACTGAAGCTTTCTTT. Translation: CASGGQGASRTEAFF.

The chain is built from TRBV13 and TRBJ1-2; no clear D. This CDR3 contains 14 residues. V lost 1 base to trimming and J lost 5 bases, with 11 bases between them. The germline gives CDR1 PRHDT, CDR2 FYEKMQ (reference sequence). The CDR3 nucleotides are TGTGCCAGCAGCTTAGACGTGGGGAGATATGGCTACACCTTC. Residues: CASSLDVGRYGYTF.

V gene TRBV19 combines with J gene TRBJ2-1, with D maybe TRBD2 (6 bases). Trimming took 4 bases from V and 4 from J, leaving 14 bases between them. The CDR3 is made up of 15 amino acids. Germline V lookup: CDR1 LNHDA, CDR2 SQIVND (reference sequence). DNA of the CDR3: TGTGCCAGTAGTAGGGACGGGGGAATTTACAATGAGCAGTTCTTC. This gives the protein CASSRDGGIYNEQFF.

This clone was observed a handful of times. The chain is built from TRBV7-2 and TRBJ2-1; tentatively, D is TRBD2 (6 bases). The length of the CDR3 is 17 residues. V shed 1 base and J shed 7 bases, with 20 bases lying between them. Germline V CDR1 and CDR2: SGHTA, FQGNSA. The CDR3 nucleotides read TGTGCCAGCAGCTTAGAGAGACTAGACCCTACCACAAATGAGCAGTTCTTC. Protein product: CASSLERLDPTTNEQFF.

The rearrangement uses TRBV5-8 and TRBJ2-3, with D possibly matching TRBD2 (6 bases). The germline V gene has CDR1 SGHTS and CDR2 YDEGEE. The CDR3 is 12 amino acids. Trimming took off 4 bases at V and 13 bases at J, with 16 bases between the two ends. Here the CDR3 DNA reads TGTGCCAGCAGCCCGGACGGGGGTGGCGAGTATTTT. Its protein product is CASSPDGGGEYF.

V and J are TRBV29-1 and TRBJ2-3; D gene ambiguous. Germline CDR1 reads SQVTM; CDR2 reads ANQGSEA. The CDR3 contains 11 residues. V lost 4 bases to trimming and J lost 11 bases, with 13 bases between them. CDR3 sequence reads: CSVGSSLGQYF. The CDR3 DNA reads as TGCAGCGTTGGGTCCTCACTTGGGCAGTATTTT.

The J gene is TRBJ2-5, the V gene TRBV11-2, with D tentatively TRBD1 (7 bases). Near its end, the DNA agrees better with TRBJ2-7, so the J call may be wrong. The CDR3 extends over 12 amino acids. Per germline, CDR1 SGHAT and CDR2 FQNNGV. CDR3 sequence (DNA): TGTGCCAGCAGTCCAGGGGGGTACGAGCAGTACTTC. Protein: CASSPGGYEQYF.

CDR3 DNA sequence: TGTGCCAGCAGGGACCCGGGGGGGGCTAACTATGGCTACACCTTC. Its protein is CASRDPGGANYGYTF. The V and J genes are TRBV6-1 and TRBJ1-2, with D maybe TRBD1 (5 bases). The CDR3 has 15 amino acids. CDR1 is MNHNS, CDR2 SASEGT, per germline. V lost 6 bases and J 0 bases, leaving 14 bases between the germline ends.

V gene TRBV5-4 combines with J gene TRBJ2-3; 10 bases align to TRBD1. This CDR3 is 19 amino acids long. J lost 5 bases, V lost 4 bases, and 19 bases had no gene match. The germline CDR1 and CDR2 sequences are SGHNT and YYREEE (reference sequence). In DNA form, the CDR3 reads TGTGCCAGCAGCAAAGGACGCGTATTAACTGGACAGGGGGTAGATACGCAGTATTTT. It yields the protein CASSKGRVLTGQGVDTQYF.

This sequence joins TRBV10-3 and TRBJ2-7, with D perhaps TRBD2 (5 bases). Germline values: CDR1 ENHRY, CDR2 SYGVKD. The V gene lost 2 bases and the J gene lost 5 bases, with 10 bases spanning the gap. The CDR3 has 13 amino acids. CDR3 region: CAISEVYGDEQYF. The CDR3 region has the DNA TGTGCCATCAGTGAGGTGTACGGGGACGAGCAGTACTTC.

This chain links TRBV27 with TRBJ2-5, with D unresolved. Trimming cost V 2 bases and J 2 bases, with 9 bases left between them. Germline V gives CDR1 MNHEY, CDR2 SMNVEV (reference sequence). The CDR3 extends over 14 amino acids. The CDR3 nucleotides read TGTGCCAGCAGTTTAATGCCAGGTCAAGAGACCCAGTACTTC. This sequence encodes CASSLMPGQETQYF.

This chain uses TRBV19 with TRBJ1-5, with 9 positions matching TRBD1. With 4 bases clipped from V and 4 bases from J, the junction kept 5 bases outside the gene matches. Germline CDR1 LNHDA, CDR2 SQIVND (reference sequence). The CDR3 is 15 amino acids. The CDR3 sequence: CASSTPTGGNQPQHF. CDR3 coding DNA: TGTGCCAGTAGTACCCCGACAGGGGGTAATCAGCCCCAGCATTTT.

V is TRBV19 and J is TRBJ1-6; a weak D match, TRBD1 (6 bases). The germline V gene encodes CDR1 LNHDA and CDR2 SQIVND (reference sequence). The CDR3 is made up of 14 amino acids. The V end lost 5 bases, the J end lost 7 bases, and 12 bases lay between the germline ends. CDR3 sequence reads: CASSVPRGNSPLHF. Written as DNA, the CDR3 is TGTGCCAGTAGTGTCCCCAGGGGAAATTCACCCCTCCACTTT.

This clone was seen more than once but under ten times. V usage is TRBV6-5 and J usage is TRBJ1-1; D call uncertain. CDR3 length: 12 amino acids. Germline values: CDR1 MNHEY, CDR2 SVGAGI. V was cut by 5 bases and J by 1 base, with 5 bases left in between. In nucleotides, the CDR3 is TGTGCCAGCAGTGAGAGGAACACTGAAGCTTTCTTT. Its translation: CASSERNTEAFF.

The chain couples TRBV7-6 to TRBJ2-3; D may be TRBD1 (5 bases). The V gene's germline CDR1 is SGHVS and CDR2 FNYEAQ. This CDR3 region has 14 residues. V gave up 4 bases and J gave up 4 bases, with 12 bases separating them. The CDR3 sequence is CASSSSGIADTQYF. The CDR3 DNA is TGTGCCAGCAGCTCCTCAGGGATTGCAGATACGCAGTATTTT.

The rearrangement uses TRBV29-1 and TRBJ2-3, with 7 bases lining up with TRBD2. This CDR3 has 14 amino acids. Germline assignment: CDR1 SQVTM and CDR2 ANQGSEA. After removal of 5 bases from V and 2 bases from J, the junction contained 7 bases not matched to a gene. CDR3 DNA sequence: TGCAGCGTTTCCCGAGCGGGGATCACAGATACGCAGTATTTT. It codes for CSVSRAGITDTQYF.

This clone was picked up a small number of times. CDR3 nucleotides: TGTGCCATCAGCGATAGGGGTGATGAGCAGTTCTTC. The encoded protein is CAISDRGDEQFF. The rearrangement links TRBV10-3 to TRBJ2-1; D may be TRBD1 (5 bases). V lost 6 bases to trimming and J lost 8 bases, with 11 bases between them. Germline CDR1 and CDR2: ENHRY and SYGVKD. This CDR3 is built from 12 residues.

This chain joins TRBV5-1 and TRBJ2-1, with D hard to call. V lost 4 bases and J 4 bases, leaving 18 bases between the germline ends. The CDR3 extends over 16 amino acids. CDR1 and CDR2 (germline): SGHRS, YFSETQ. The CDR3 nucleotides read TGCGCCAGCAGCCCAACCCTAGTGCCCTCATACAATGAGCAGTTCTTC. Amino acid sequence: CASSPTLVPSYNEQFF.

Of note for this clone: Other DNA sequences from this sample encode an identical CDR3 as well. CDR3 in amino acids: CASSGSSYNEQFF. The CDR3 nucleotides read TGTGCCAGCAGCGGCAGCTCCTACAATGAGCAGTTCTTC. This chain joins TRBV7-2 and TRBJ2-1; D is uncertain. The CDR3 is made up of 13 amino acids. V lost 5 bases to trimming and J lost 0 bases, with 5 bases between them. CDR1 SGHTA and CDR2 FQGNSA come from the germline V gene. Variable domain in full (rest from reference TRBV7-2 and TRBJ2-1): GAGVSQSPSNKVTEKGKDVELRCDPISGHTALYWYRQSLGQGLEFLIYFQGNSAPDKSGLPSDRFSAERTGGSVSTLTIQRTQQEDSAVYLCASSGSSYNEQFFGPGTRLTVL.

The chain has TRBV6-4 and TRBJ1-1; D uncertain. Trimming took 0 bases from V and 10 from J, leaving 15 bases between them. Looked up from germline, CDR1 is MRHNA and CDR2 is SNTAGT. This CDR3 is built from 14 residues. The CDR3 coding sequence is TGTGCCAGCAGTGACTCGAAGTTGCCACAGAGAGCTTTCTTT. Amino acid sequence: CASSDSKLPQRAFF.

The genes are TRBV4-2 and TRBJ2-1, with D possibly being TRBD2 (6 bases). V was clipped by 2 bases and J by 7 bases, with 21 bases between them. Germline V gene sequence: CDR1 LGHNA, CDR2 YNFKEQ. The CDR3 sequence is 17 residues long. DNA for the CDR3: TGTGCCAGCAGCCAACGAGCAAGGGTGGAGGGTGAGAATGAGCAGTTCTTC. Protein sequence: CASSQRARVEGENEQFF.

This sequence joins TRBV6-6 and TRBJ1-1; D uncertain. Trimming pared 7 bases from V and 9 bases from J, leaving 9 bases between. CDR1 and CDR2 (germline): MNHNY, SVGAGI (reference sequence). CDR3 length: 10 amino acids. In DNA, the CDR3 is TGTGCCAGCATCGGCGGGAAAGCTTTCTTT. As protein: CASIGGKAFF.

The chain couples TRBV28 to TRBJ1-1; D may be TRBD1 (5 bases). From germline, CDR1 is MDHEN and CDR2 SYDVKM. This CDR3 contains 13 residues. V was clipped by 4 bases and J by 2 bases, with 8 bases between them. The CDR3 region has the DNA TGTGCCAGCAGTTCGACAGAAAACACTGAAGCTTTCTTT. This translates into CASSSTENTEAFF.

This chain joins TRBV7-2 and TRBJ1-5, with TRBD1 matching 7 bases. Germline values: CDR1 SGHTA, CDR2 FQGNSA. V lost 2 bases to trimming and J lost 9 bases; unmatched junction nucleotides: 7. CDR3 length: 14 amino acids. In nucleotides, the CDR3 is TGTGCCAGCAGCTTAAGGCAGGGGGGATTGCCCCAGCATTTT. It translates to CASSLRQGGLPQHF.

This rearrangement joins TRBV2 to TRBJ1-1; TRBD1 matches 9 bases. Germline lookup yields CDR1 SNHLY and CDR2 FYNNEI. This CDR3 has 14 residues. J gave up 6 bases and V 4 bases, and 6 bases lay outside the gene matches. The CDR3 loop reads CASSVGQGSAEAFF. As DNA, the CDR3 is TGTGCCAGCAGTGTCGGACAGGGGAGCGCTGAAGCTTTCTTT.

V and J are TRBV27 and TRBJ2-7; TRBD2 agrees at 11 bases. CDR1 MNHEY and CDR2 SMNVEV come from the germline V gene (reference sequence). The trim removed 0 bases at V and 2 bases at J, leaving 6 bases unmatched. This CDR3 region has 17 residues. CDR3 sequence: CASSLSGLAEKAYEQYF. CDR3 nucleotides: TGTGCCAGCAGTTTATCGGGACTAGCGGAGAAAGCCTACGAGCAGTACTTC.